The following is a TCR beta chain sequence with its context. Its antigen is unknown. The protocol was immunoSEQ multiplex PCR, while the TCRdb copy is restricted to in-frame clones and leaves out a portion. The sample yields about 82,000 clones, around 89% seen once. This entry is derived from a study of OX40 agonist ivuxolimab in advanced cancers. Study-wide context: Prior therapy, whether anti-PD-1, anti-PD-L1 or anti-CTLA-4, was allowed, and approximately 37% had some. General study findings and limits: At 0.1 to 3.0 mg/kg, clonal expansion of CD4+ and CD8+ blood T cells had occurred by week 6. No determination was made of the antigen specificity of the expanded peripheral T cells.

The germline gives CDR1 MNHEY, CDR2 SMNVEV (reference sequence). The germline V and J ends were trimmed by 2 bases and 4 bases, with 8 bases remaining between them. The CDR3 has 13 residues. This sequence joins TRBV27 and TRBJ1-2, with D unclear. The specimen comprised CD4+ or CD8+ T cells sorted from blood, sampled in a trial of the OX40 agonist ivuxolimab. The sequence derives from an adult with an advanced solid tumor such as melanoma, head and neck, liver or kidney cancer. CDR3 sequence reads: CASSLGLLYGYTF. The CDR3 DNA reads TGTGCCAGCAGTTTAGGCCTGCTCTATGGCTACACCTTC.